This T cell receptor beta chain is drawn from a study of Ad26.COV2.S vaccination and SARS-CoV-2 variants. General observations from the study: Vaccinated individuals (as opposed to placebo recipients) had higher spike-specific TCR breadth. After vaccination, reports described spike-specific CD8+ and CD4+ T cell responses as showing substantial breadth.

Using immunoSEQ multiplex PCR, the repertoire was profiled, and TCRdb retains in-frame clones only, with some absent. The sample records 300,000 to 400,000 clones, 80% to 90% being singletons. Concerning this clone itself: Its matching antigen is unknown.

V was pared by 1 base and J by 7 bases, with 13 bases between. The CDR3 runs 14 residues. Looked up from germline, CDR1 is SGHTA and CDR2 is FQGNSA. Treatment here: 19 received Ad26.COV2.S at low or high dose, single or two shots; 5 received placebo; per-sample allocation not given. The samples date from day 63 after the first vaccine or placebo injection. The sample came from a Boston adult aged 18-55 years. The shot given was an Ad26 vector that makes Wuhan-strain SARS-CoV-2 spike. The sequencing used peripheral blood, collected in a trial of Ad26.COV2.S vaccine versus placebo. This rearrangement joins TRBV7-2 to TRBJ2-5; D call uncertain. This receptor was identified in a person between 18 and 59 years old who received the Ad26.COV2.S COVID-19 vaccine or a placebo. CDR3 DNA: TGTGCCAGCAGCTTAGAGACGGCCTCCGGGACCCAGTACTTC. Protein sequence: CASSLETASGTQYF.